This is a list of T cell receptor beta chains from one sample in a study of CD8 T cells in ankylosing spondylitis. From the 5' RACE reads, TCRdb called clonotypes with MiXCR, one entry per CDR3 protein. The sample contains fewer than 400,000 distinct CDR3 sequences, about 20% of which appear only once. The specimen sequenced was blood, either unsorted or a sorted T cell fraction (not recorded which). These TCRs come from a male donor with ankylosing spondylitis. Each CDR3 is given without its conserved first and last residue.

J gene,V gene,CDR3 protein
TRBJ1-2,TRBV20-1,SAAGQVNSYGYT
TRBJ1-5,TRBV6-6,ASNIPGQPQH
TRBJ2-1,TRBV10-3,AISDRGSYNEQF
TRBJ1-1,TRBV29-1,SVEGIGRTEAF
TRBJ2-1,TRBV24-1,ATSEGRGHEQF
TRBJ2-3,TRBV2,ASSFLAGGQY
TRBJ2-7,TRBV11-2,ASTTIGRDYEQY
TRBJ1-2,TRBV10-3,AISEDRGYGYT
TRBJ2-2,TRBV11-2,ASSFNPGGNTGELF
TRBJ2-1,TRBV4-3,ASSQSSGSTYNEQF
TRBJ1-1,TRBV20-1,SARRQGKTEAF
TRBJ2-3,TRBV28,ATGGRLGTDTQY
TRBJ2-7,TRBV5-4,ASSWGASTAKEQY
TRBJ2-1,TRBV4-2,ASSQVRQGKLGNEQF
TRBJ2-7,TRBV20-1,SATPTSFSSEQY
TRBJ1-5,TRBV6-1,ASSENRGNQPQH
TRBJ2-1,TRBV30,AWSNGRRGEQF
TRBJ1-3,TRBV11-2,ASSLQGLALSSGNTIY
TRBJ2-3,TRBV4-2,ASSQAPSGRTDTQY
TRBJ2-7,TRBV28,ASSDTRDYPYEQY